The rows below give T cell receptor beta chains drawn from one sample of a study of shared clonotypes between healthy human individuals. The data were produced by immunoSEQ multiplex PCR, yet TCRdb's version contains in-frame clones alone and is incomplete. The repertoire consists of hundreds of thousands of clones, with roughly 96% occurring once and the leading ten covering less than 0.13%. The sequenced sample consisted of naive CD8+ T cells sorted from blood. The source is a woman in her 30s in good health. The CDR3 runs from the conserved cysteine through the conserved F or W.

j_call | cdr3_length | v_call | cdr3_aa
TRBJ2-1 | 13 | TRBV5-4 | CASSLWGSDEQFF
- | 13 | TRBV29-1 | CSAGTGSVSEQYF
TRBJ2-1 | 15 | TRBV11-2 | CASSFIGSSYNEQFF
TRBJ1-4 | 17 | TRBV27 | CASSSWTGAATNEKLFF
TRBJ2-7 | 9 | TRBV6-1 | CASGSEQYF
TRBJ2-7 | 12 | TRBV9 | CASSGVRGEQYF
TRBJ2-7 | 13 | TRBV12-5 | CASGPTGDYEQYF
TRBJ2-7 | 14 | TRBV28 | CASSLGQGDGEQYF
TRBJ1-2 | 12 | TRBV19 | CASSTATYGYTF
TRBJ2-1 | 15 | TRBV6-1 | CASSELWTSGVEQFF
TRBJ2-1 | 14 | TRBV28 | CASSWTGILDEQFF
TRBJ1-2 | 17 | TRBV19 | CASSSRPPGHAVYGYTF
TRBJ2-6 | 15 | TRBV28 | CASILGALAANVLTF
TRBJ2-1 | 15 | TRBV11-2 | CASSPGRSSYNEQFF
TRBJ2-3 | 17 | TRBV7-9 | CASSSQFLGTSTDTQYF
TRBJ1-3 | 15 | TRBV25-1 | CASSEWGGSGNTIYF
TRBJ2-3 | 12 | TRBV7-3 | CASSEEPDTQYF
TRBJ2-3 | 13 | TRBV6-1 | CASSEPQGLAQYF
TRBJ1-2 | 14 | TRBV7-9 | CASSLGKTRYGYTF
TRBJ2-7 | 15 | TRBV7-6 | CASSPAAGYSYEQYF
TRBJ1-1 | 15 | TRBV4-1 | CASSQAVQGTTEAFF
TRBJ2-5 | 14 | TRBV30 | CAWSEGQAQETQYF
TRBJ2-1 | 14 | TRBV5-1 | CASSFRTMNNEQFF
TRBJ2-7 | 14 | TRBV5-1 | CASRPTGDDYEQYF
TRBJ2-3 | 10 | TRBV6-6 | CASRGDTQYF
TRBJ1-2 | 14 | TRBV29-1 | CSVETDRENYGYTF
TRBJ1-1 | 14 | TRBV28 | CASKILLMNTEAFF
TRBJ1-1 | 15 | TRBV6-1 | CASSVLRAMNTEAFF
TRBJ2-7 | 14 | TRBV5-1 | CASGDLQSSYEQYF
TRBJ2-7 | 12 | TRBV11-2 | CASSLQGDEQYF
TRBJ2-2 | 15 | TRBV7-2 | CASSLAGTNTGELFF
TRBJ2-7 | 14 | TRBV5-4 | CASSLTGSAYEQYF
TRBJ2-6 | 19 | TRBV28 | CASSSIPLLSASGANVLTF
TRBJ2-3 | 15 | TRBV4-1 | CASSQDTRTTDTQYF
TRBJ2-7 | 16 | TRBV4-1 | CASSQNPTGQGYEQYF
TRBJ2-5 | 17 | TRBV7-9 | CASSLWGRGTLGETQYF
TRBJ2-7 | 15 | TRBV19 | CASSIDGGIHYEQYF